This T cell receptor (beta chain) was sequenced for a study of preoperative IRX-2 immunotherapy in early breast cancer (dated by TCRdb to about 2019). Points on this clone: Its cognate antigen has yet to be identified. Base qualities are missing; no much larger clone stands one base away.

In the paper's terms, the treatment or condition label means: preoperative locoregional IRX-2 cytokine immunotherapy. The samples were obtained from a phase Ib study in which preoperative, locoregional IRX-2 cytokine immunotherapy intended to prime immune responses was tested. Before surgery, IRX-2 was given to the donors, who were patients with early-stage breast cancer. The CDR3 measures 13 amino acids from cysteine to phenylalanine. Of the read, only the CDR3 DNA is kept; its 39 bases are in frame from base 1. Between the V and J ends, shortened by 2 bases and 7 bases respectively, the junction contains 9 bases. Per the germline V gene, MNHEY is the CDR1 and SVGAGI is the CDR2. The method was the immunoSEQ multiplex PCR assay. Drawn from immuneACCESS, this table holds only the in-frame rearrangements with V and J called that TCRdb kept. Clones are partly lost; checked studies trace under half to an unresolved V gene and leave the rest unexplained. Recorded for this sample are fewer than 70,000 clones; less than 95% of them occurred a single time. Under 2% of the sample lies in the top ten.

The biological material was taken from a patient treated with IRX-2 immunotherapy. The V and J genes are TRBV6-5 and TRBJ2-1, with no confident D gene call. This receptor was taken from a human donor with breast cancer. The CDR3 in this case is CASSYAYLNEQFF. The bases are TGTGCCAGCAGTTACGCCTACTTAAATGAGCAGTTCTTC.